This record concerns one T cell receptor (beta chain) sequence. Its antigen is undetermined. Time point indicated: newly diagnosed GD, antithyroid drugs for less than 3 months. Construction of the TCR library relied on RNA isolated from PBMCs. The data stem from a study of regulatory T cells in long-lasting Graves disease. Study-wide findings and caveats: Those with persistent disease had in common more public clonotypes (around 2,500) than new patients (approximately 1,000).

For TCR beta, libraries came from iRepertoire HTBI primers and Arm-PCR of CDR3 regions. MiXCR, run by TCRdb on the multiplex PCR reads, gives a single entry per CDR3 protein. The sample lists 400,000 to 550,000 distinct CDR3 sequences, about 16% occurring once. Germline V lookup: CDR1 LNHDA, CDR2 SQIVND (reference sequence). There are 15 residues in the CDR3. V trimming: 4 bases; J trimming: 3 bases; junction bases outside the gene matches: 4. These records were also assigned to another study, of T cells in Graves' hyperthyroidism and ophthalmopathy. This second study notes: No progression to ophthalmopathy during 18 months of follow-up defined stable disease. A first-round RT-PCR of the TCR CDR3 used the HTBI primer set. Ophthalmopathy stood apart from stable hyperthyroidism in a 13 V-J model.

V usage is TRBV19 and J usage is TRBJ2-4, with 9 bases lining up with TRBD1. The origin of this receptor is a woman in her twenties or thirties with Graves disease. The specimen was peripheral blood mononuclear cells (PBMCs), collected at new diagnosis, from a patient treated with antithyroid drugs. CDR3 nucleotides: TGTGCCAGTAGTAGACAGGGGGTTCACAAAAACATTCAGTACTTC. This codes for CASSRQGVHKNIQYF.